This TCR beta chain comes out of a study of T cell changes during pregnancy in multiple sclerosis. Germline CDR1 is SQVTM and CDR2 is ANQGSEA. V was clipped by 2 bases and J by 4 bases, with 17 bases between them. The CDR3 length is 15 residues. The method was immunoSEQ multiplex PCR; TCRdb's version includes in-frame clones alone and lacks a portion of them. The sample carries 45,000 to 55,000 clones, roughly 92% recorded once. The input for sequencing was peripheral blood, taken in the third trimester of pregnancy. The TCR sequence derives from a female donor with multiple sclerosis, enrolled in a pregnancy study. This chain joins TRBV29-1 and TRBJ1-2; the D gene is possibly TRBD1 (6 bases). CDR3 sequence: CSVEIRTANLYGYTF. The DNA of the CDR3 is TGCAGCGTTGAAATCCGGACAGCGAACCTCTATGGCTACACCTTC.